The sequence of this T cell receptor beta chain was determined in a study of lymphopenia after photon versus proton radiotherapy. V lost 1 base, J lost 4 bases, and 11 bases lay in between. Germline V gene sequence: CDR1 MNHEY, CDR2 SVGAGI. The CDR3 is made up of 16 amino acids. Study-level findings and limits: Better survival with proton therapy was suggested as possible, not demonstrated. After the lymphocyte nadir, photon-treated repertoires showed oligoclonal expansion, especially of CD8+ Temra cells. Photon-treated patients lost naive T cells and TCR diversity; proton-treated stayed stable. In patients who died, overall survival fell as post-nadir TCR diversity dropped more.

Data came from immunoSEQ multiplex PCR; TCRdb stores just in-frame clones and leaves some out. Among some 25,000 clones listed, about 91% were seen once. A remark on this clone: Its antigen is unidentified.

This chain connects TRBV6-5 to TRBJ2-6; no definite D call. The input for sequencing was peripheral blood, taken from a patient treated with photon-based radiotherapy. This receptor was taken from a man aged 50 to 59 with gastric cancer. The CDR3 DNA reads as TGTGCCAGCAGTTACTGGGGTACGGTGGGGGCCAACGTCCTGACTTTC. Translation gives CASSYWGTVGANVLTF.